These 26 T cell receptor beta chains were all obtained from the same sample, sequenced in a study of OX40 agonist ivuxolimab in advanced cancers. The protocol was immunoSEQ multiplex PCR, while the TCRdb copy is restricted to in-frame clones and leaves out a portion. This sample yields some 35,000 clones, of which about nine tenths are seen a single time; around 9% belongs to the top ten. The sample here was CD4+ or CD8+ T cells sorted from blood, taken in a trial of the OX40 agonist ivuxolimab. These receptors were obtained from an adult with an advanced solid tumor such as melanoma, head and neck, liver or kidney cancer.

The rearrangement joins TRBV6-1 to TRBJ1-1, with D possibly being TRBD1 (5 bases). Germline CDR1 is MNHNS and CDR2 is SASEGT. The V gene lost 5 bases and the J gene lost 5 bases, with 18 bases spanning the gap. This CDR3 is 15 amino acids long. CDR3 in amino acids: CASSIGTEDRTEAFF. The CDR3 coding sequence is TGTGCCAGCAGTATTGGGACGGAGGATAGGACTGAAGCTTTCTTT.

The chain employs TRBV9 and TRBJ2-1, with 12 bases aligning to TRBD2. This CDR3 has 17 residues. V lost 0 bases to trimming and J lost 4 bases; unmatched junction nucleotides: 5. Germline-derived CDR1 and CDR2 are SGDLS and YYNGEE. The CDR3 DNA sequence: TGTGCCAGCAGCGTAGGACTAGCGGGAGCTAATTACAATGAGCAGTTCTTC. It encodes CASSVGLAGANYNEQFF.

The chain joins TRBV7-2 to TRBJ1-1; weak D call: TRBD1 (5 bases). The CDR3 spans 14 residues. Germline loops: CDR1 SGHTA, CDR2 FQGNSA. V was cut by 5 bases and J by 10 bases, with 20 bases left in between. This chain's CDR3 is CASSPRTERGRAFF. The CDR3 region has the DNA TGTGCCAGCAGCCCTCGTACGGAAAGGGGCCGAGCTTTCTTT.

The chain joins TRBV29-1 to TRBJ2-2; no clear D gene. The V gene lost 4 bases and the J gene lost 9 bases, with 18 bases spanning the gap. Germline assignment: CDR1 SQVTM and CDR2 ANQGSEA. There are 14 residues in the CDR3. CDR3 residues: CSVVGASPSWELFF. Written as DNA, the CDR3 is TGCAGCGTTGTTGGAGCCTCTCCCAGCTGGGAGCTGTTTTTT.

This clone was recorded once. CDR3 DNA: TGTGCCAGCAGCCGGGGCACCTTGGGGGATGAGCAGTTCTTC. Protein product: CASSRGTLGDEQFF. The V call is TRBV11-3, the J call TRBJ2-1; D may be TRBD1 or TRBD2 (5 bases each). The CDR3 has 14 residues. The V gene's germline CDR1 is SGHNT and CDR2 YENEEA. Trimming removed 5 bases at V and 8 bases at J, with 16 bases between.

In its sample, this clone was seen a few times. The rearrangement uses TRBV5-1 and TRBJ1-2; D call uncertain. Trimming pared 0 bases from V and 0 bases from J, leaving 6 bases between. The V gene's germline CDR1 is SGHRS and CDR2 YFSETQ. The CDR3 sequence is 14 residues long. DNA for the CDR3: TGCGCCAGCAGCTTGGTAACAGCTAACTATGGCTACACCTTC. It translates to CASSLVTANYGYTF. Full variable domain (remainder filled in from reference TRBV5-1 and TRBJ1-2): KAGVTQTPRYLIKTRGQQVTLSCSPISGHRSVSWYQQTPGQGLQFLFEYFSETQRNKGNFPGRFSGRQFSNSRSEMNVSTLELGDSALYLCASSLVTANYGYTFGSGTRLTVV.

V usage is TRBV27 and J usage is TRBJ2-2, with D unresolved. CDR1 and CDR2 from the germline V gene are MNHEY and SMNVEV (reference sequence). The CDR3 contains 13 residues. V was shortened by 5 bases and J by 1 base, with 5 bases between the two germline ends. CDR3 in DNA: TGTGCCAGCAGTCCCCAGAACACCGGGGAGCTGTTTTTT. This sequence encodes CASSPQNTGELFF.

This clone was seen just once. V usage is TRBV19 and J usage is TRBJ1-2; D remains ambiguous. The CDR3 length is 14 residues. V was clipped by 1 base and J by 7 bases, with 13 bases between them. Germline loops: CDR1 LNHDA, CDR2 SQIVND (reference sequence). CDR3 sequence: CASSIVSGRSGYTF. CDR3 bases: TGTGCCAGTAGTATAGTTTCCGGGCGGAGTGGCTACACCTTC.

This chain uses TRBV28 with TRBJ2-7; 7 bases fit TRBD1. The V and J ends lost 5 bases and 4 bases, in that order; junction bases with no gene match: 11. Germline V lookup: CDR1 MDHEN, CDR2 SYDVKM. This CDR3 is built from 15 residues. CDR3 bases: TGTGCCAGCAGTACCCCCGGGACAGCTCGGTACGAGCAGTACTTC. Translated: CASSTPGTARYEQYF.

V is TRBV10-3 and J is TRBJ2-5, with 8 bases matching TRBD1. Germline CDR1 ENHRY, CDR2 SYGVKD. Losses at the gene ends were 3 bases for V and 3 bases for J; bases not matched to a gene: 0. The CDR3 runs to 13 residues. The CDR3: CAISEQGEETQYF. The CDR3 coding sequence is TGTGCCATCAGTGAACAGGGGGAAGAGACCCAGTACTTC.

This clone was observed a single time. CDR3 bases: TGTGCCAGCAGCCCCGGGACAGGGGGCTACGAGCAGTACTTC. This encodes CASSPGTGGYEQYF. The rearrangement uses TRBV5-5 and TRBJ2-7; TRBD1 matches 11 bases. Germline CDR1 reads SGHKS; CDR2 reads YYEKEE (reference sequence). V gave up 4 bases and J gave up 3 bases; unmatched junction bases: 3. The CDR3 sequence is 14 residues long. Together with reference TRBV5-5 and TRBJ2-7, the CDR3 gives the full variable domain: DAGVTQSPTHLIKTRGQQVTLRCSPISGHKSVSWYQQVLGQGPQFIFQYYEKEERGRGNFPDRFSARQFPNYSSELNVNALLLGDSALYLCASSPGTGGYEQYFGPGTRLTVT.

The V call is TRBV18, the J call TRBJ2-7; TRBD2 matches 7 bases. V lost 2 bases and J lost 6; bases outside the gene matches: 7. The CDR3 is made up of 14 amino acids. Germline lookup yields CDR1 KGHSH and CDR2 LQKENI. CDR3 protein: CASSPDGGRGEQYF. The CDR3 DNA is TGTGCCAGCTCACCAGATGGAGGGAGGGGCGAGCAGTACTTC.

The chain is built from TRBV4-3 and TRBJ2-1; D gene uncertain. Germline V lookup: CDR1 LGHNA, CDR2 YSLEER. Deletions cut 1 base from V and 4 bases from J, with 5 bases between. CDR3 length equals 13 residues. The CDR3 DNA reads TGCGCCAGCAGCCAAGGAATATACAATGAGCAGTTCTTC. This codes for CASSQGIYNEQFF.

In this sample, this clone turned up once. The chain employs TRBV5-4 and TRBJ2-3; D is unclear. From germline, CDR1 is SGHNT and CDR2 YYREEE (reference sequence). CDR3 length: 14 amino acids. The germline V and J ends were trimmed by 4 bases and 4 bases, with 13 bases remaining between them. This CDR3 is CASSQRSDADTQYF. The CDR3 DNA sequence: TGTGCCAGCAGCCAAAGGTCAGACGCAGATACGCAGTATTTT.

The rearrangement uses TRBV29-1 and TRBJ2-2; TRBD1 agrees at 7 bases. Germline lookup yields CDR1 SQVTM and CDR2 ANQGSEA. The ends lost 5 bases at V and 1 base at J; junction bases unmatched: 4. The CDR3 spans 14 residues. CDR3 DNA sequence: TGCAGCGTTAACCGGGACAGGAACACCGGGGAGCTGTTTTTT. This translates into CSVNRDRNTGELFF.

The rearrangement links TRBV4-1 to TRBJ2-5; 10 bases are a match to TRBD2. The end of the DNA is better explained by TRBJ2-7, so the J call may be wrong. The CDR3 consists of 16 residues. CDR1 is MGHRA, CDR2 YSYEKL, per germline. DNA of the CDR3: TGCGCCAGCAGCCAATGGGGACTAGCGAACAGCTACGAGCAGTACTTC. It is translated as CASSQWGLANSYEQYF.

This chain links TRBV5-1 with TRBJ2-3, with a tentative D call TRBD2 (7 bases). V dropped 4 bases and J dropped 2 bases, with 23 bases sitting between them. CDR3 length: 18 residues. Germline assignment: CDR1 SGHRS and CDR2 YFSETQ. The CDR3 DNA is TGCGCCAGCAGCCCGGGGGCCCTAGCGGCACATTTCACAGATACGCAGTATTTT. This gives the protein CASSPGALAAHFTDTQYF.

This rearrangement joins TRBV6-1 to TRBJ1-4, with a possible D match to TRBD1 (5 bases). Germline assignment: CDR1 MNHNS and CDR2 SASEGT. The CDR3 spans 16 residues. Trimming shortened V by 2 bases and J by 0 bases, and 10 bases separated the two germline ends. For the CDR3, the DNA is TGTGCCAGCAGTGAACTACAGGCCGCAACTAATGAAAAACTGTTTTTT. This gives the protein CASSELQAATNEKLFF.

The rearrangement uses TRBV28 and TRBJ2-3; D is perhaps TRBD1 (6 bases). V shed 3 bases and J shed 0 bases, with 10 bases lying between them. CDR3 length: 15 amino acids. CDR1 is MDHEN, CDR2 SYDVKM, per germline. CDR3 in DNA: TGTGCCAGCAGTTTGCCAGGGGCTAGCACAGATACGCAGTATTTT. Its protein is CASSLPGASTDTQYF.

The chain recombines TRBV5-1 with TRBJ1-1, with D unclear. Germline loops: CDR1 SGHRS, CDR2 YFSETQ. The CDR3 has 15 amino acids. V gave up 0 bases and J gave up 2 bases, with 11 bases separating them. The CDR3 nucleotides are TGCGCCAGCAGCTTGGCAGGCAGCTACAACACTGAAGCTTTCTTT. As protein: CASSLAGSYNTEAFF.

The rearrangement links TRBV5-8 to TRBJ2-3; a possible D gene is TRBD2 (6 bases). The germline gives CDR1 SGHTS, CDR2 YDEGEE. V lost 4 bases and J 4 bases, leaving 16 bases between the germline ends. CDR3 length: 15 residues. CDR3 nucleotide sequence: TGTGCCAGCAGCCTCGGGGGAGTGGAATCAGATACGCAGTATTTT. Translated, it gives CASSLGGVESDTQYF.

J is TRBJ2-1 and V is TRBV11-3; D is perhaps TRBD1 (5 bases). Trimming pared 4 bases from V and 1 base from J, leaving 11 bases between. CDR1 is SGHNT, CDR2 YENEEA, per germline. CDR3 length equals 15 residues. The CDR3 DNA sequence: TGTGCCAGCAGCTCAAGGGGTGGGTCCTACAATGAGCAGTTCTTC. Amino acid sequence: CASSSRGGSYNEQFF. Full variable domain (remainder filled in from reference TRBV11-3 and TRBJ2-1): EAGVVQSPRYKIIEKKQPVAFWCNPISGHNTLYWYLQNLGQGPELLIRYENEEAVDDSQLPKDRFSAERLKGVDSTLKIQPAELGDSAVYLCASSSRGGSYNEQFFGPGTRLTVL.

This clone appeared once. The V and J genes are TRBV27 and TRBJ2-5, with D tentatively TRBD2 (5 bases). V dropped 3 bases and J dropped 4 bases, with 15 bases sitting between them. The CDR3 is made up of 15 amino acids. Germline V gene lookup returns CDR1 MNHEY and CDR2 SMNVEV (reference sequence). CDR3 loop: CASSLQPGLLETQYF. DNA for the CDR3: TGTGCCAGCAGTTTGCAACCCGGACTTCTAGAGACCCAGTACTTC.

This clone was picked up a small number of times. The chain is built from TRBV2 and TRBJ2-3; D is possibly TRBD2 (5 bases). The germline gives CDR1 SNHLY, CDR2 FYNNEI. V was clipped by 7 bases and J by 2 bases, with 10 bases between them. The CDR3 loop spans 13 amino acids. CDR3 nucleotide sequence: TGTGCCAGCACCGGCGACTACACAGATACGCAGTATTTT. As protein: CASTGDYTDTQYF.

The CDR3 sequence is CASSRTSGLYNEQFF. CDR3 coding DNA: TGTGCCAGCAGCCGGACTAGCGGGCTTTACAATGAGCAGTTCTTC. V gene TRBV7-6 combines with J gene TRBJ2-1; 11 bases line up with TRBD2. V shed 5 bases, J shed 4 bases, and the junction held 4 bases outside the gene matches. CDR3 length: 15 amino acids. Germline values: CDR1 SGHVS, CDR2 FNYEAQ. Complete variable domain (other parts from reference TRBV7-6 and TRBJ2-1): GAGVSQSPRYKVTKRGQDVALRCDPISGHVSLYWYRQALGQGPEFLTYFNYEAQQDKSGLPNDRFSAERPEGSISTLTIQRTEQRDSAMYRCASSRTSGLYNEQFFGPGTRLTVL.

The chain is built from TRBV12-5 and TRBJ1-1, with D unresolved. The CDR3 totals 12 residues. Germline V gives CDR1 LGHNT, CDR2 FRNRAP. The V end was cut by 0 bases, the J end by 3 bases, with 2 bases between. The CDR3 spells CASGLVYTEAFF. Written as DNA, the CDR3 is TGTGCTAGTGGTTTGGTGTACACTGAAGCTTTCTTT. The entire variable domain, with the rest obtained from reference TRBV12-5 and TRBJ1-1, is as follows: DARVTQTPRHKVTEMGQEVTMRCQPILGHNTVFWYRQTMMQGLELLAYFRNRAPLDDSGMPKDRFSAEMPDATLATLKIQPSEPRDSAVYFCASGLVYTEAFFGQGTRLTVV.